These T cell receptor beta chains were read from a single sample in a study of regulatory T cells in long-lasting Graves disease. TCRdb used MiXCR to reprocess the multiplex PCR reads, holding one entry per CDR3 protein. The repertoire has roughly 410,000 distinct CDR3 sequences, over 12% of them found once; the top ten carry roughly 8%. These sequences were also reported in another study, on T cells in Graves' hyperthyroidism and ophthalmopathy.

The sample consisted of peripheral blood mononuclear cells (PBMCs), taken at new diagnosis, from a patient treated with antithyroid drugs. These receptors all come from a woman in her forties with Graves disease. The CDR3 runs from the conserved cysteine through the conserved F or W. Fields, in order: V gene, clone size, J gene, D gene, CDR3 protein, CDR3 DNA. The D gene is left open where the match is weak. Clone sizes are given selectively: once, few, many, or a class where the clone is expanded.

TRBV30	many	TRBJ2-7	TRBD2	CAWNPSGSSYEQYF	TGTGCCTGGAATCCTAGCGGTAGCTCCTACGAGCAGTACTTC
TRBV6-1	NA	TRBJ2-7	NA	CASSQLRYEQYF	TGTGCCAGCAGTCAACTACGCTACGAGCAGTACTTC
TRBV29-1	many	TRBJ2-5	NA	CSAEGGAGRETQYF	TGCAGCGCCGAAGGCGGGGCCGGCAGGGAGACCCAGTACTTC
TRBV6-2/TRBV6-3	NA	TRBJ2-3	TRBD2	CASSYSSGGTDTQYF	TGTGCCAGCAGTTACTCTAGCGGGGGCACAGATACGCAGTATTTT
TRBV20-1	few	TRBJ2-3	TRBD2	CSAWGTSGSQTDTQYF	TGCAGTGCTTGGGGGACTAGCGGGAGCCAGACAGATACGCAGTATTTT
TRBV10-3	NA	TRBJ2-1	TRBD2	CAISDNALAGDHNEQFF	TGTGCCATCAGTGACAATGCTCTAGCGGGAGACCACAATGAGCAGTTCTTC
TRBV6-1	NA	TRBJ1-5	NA	CASTPSNQPQHF	TGTGCCAGCACTCCTAGCAATCAGCCCCAGCATTTT
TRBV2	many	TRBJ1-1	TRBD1	CASSVPSGQSNTEAFF	TGTGCCAGCAGTGTCCCATCGGGACAGTCTAACACTGAAGCTTTCTTT
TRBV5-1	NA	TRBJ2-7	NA	CASSLSPGDSYEQYF	TGCGCCAGCAGCTTGTCTCCGGGGGACTCCTACGAGCAGTACTTC
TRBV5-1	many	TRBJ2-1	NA	CASSLLGVTSYNEQFF	TGCGCCAGCAGTTTATTAGGGGTAACGTCCTACAATGAGCAGTTCTTC
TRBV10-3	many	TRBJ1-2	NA	CAISESIWKGLNYGYTF	TGTGCCATCAGTGAGTCGATTTGGAAGGGCCTTAACTATGGCTACACCTTC